This record covers a single TCR beta chain. What it recognizes is unknown. The sample belongs to a study of cytomegalovirus exposure and HLA in healthy donors. After removal of 4 bases from V and 1 base from J, the junction contained 4 bases not matched to a gene. From germline, CDR1 is SGHRS and CDR2 YFSETQ. The CDR3 sequence is 14 residues long. Findings of the study overall: There were around 160 TCR beta chains listed as cytomegalovirus-associated. The study found most TCR sequences rare, yet found some public TCRs in many donors.

Using immunoSEQ multiplex PCR, the repertoire was profiled, and TCRdb retains in-frame clones only, with some absent. Of 90,000 to 110,000 clones detected, approximately 90% appear once; the ten largest clones hold roughly 4%. This TCR derives from a woman younger than 30 in good health and CMV-seropositive. The chain uses TRBV5-1 and TRBJ2-7; 8 bases map to TRBD1. The sequencing input was PBMCs. Here the CDR3 DNA reads TGCGCCAGCAGCAAAGGACAGGGTTCCTACGAGCAGTACTTC. Translating it yields CASSKGQGSYEQYF.